Included here is one T cell receptor (beta chain) sequence, with context. Sequencing used immunoSEQ multiplex PCR; TCRdb keeps in-frame clones, though not all of them. The table has about 150,000 clones, 80% to 85% seen once. These data belong to a study of blood T cell repertoires in COVID-19. This CDR3 contains 13 residues. The V and J ends lost 3 bases and 0 bases respectively, with 5 bases between them. The germline V gene encodes CDR1 SNHLY and CDR2 FYNNEI. The sequence came from a man between 65 and 85 years old with active or convalescent COVID-19. The sequencing sample was made of peripheral blood. The V call is TRBV2, the J call TRBJ1-1; D remains unclear. The CDR3 loop reads CASSEAVNTEAFF. The CDR3 coding sequence is TGTGCCAGCAGTGAGGCGGTGAACACTGAAGCTTTCTTT.